This TCR beta chain was observed in a study of OX40 agonist ivuxolimab in advanced cancers. Germline V lookup: CDR1 SGHTA, CDR2 FQGNSA. The CDR3 has 14 residues. Losses at the gene ends were 6 bases for V and 14 bases for J; bases not matched to a gene: 11. The table came from immunoSEQ multiplex PCR; TCRdb's copy has only in-frame clones and leaves some out. Among 60,000 or so clones listed, under 90% were seen once. This clone was recorded a few times. This clonotype was sampled from an adult with an advanced solid tumor such as melanoma, head and neck, liver or kidney cancer. J is TRBJ1-6 and V is TRBV7-2, with 9 bases aligning to TRBD1. This specimen was CD4+ or CD8+ T cells sorted from blood, taken in a trial of the OX40 agonist ivuxolimab. CDR3 sequence (DNA): TGTGCCAGCAGTTCACCGGGACAGGGCCCGTCCCTCCACTTT. Translating it yields CASSSPGQGPSLHF.